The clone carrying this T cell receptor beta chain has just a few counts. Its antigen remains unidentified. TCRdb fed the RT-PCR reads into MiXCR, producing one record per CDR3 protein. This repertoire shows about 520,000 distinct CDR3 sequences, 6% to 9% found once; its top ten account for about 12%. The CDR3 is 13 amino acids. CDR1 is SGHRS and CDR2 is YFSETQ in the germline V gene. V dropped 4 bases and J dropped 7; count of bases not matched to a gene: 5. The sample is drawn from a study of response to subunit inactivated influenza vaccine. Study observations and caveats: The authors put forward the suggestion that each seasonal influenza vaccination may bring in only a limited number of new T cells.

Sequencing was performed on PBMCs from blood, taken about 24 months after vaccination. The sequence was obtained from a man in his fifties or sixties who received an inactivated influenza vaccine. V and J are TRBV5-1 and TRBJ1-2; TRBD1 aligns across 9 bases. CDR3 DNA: TGCGCCAGCAGCCCCGTGACAGGGGGTGGCTACACCTTC. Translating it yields CASSPVTGGGYTF.